These 32 T cell receptor beta chains share one sample of origin, sequenced in a study of shared clonotypes between healthy human individuals. Clones were sequenced by immunoSEQ multiplex PCR, and TCRdb holds only the in-frame ones, with some missing. The repertoire consists of around 1.1 million clones, with 70% to 80% occurring once and the leading ten covering roughly 0.83%. Sequencing was performed on memory CD4+ T cells from PBMCs. Subset denoted: CD45RA-negative fraction. Source of these receptors: a man younger than 30 in good health. Some clones in this sample may be carry-over from other donors' samples.

This clone was recorded once. The chain couples TRBV6-6 to TRBJ2-7, with 12 bases identical to TRBD2. V was clipped by 7 bases and J by 3 bases; unmatched bases: 7. The CDR3 sequence is 15 residues long. CDR1 MNHNY and CDR2 SVGAGI come from the germline V gene (reference sequence). The DNA for the CDR3 is TGTGCCAGCAACCCGACTAGCGGGAGTTTCTACGAGCAGTACTTC. It translates to CASNPTSGSFYEQYF.

In this sample, this clone turned up once. The gene calls are TRBV25-1 and TRBJ2-1; D is ambiguous. CDR1 is MGHDK, CDR2 SYGVNS, per germline. With 6 bases removed from V and 0 bases from J, the gap between germline ends came to 9 bases. The CDR3 contains 14 residues. The CDR3 loop reads CASRESSSYNEQFF. The CDR3 DNA reads TGTGCCAGCAGGGAGAGTAGCTCCTACAATGAGCAGTTCTTC.

The chain is built from TRBV27 and TRBJ2-7; D is uncertain. The CDR3 has 12 residues. The germline V gene encodes CDR1 MNHEY and CDR2 SMNVEV (reference sequence). Trimming removed 8 bases from V and 2 bases from J, with 10 bases in between. CDR3 region: CASGQRAYEQYF. The CDR3 bases are TGTGCCAGCGGGCAGCGAGCCTACGAGCAGTACTTC.

V gene TRBV7-2 combines with J gene TRBJ2-5; D is possibly TRBD1 or TRBD2 (5 bases each). Trimming removed 5 bases at V and 5 bases at J, with 21 bases between. Germline V gene sequence: CDR1 SGHTA, CDR2 FQGNSA. The CDR3 covers 16 residues. CDR3 region: CASSPKPRSWGETQYF. The CDR3 coding sequence is TGTGCCAGCAGCCCCAAACCTCGGAGCTGGGGGGAGACCCAGTACTTC.

This sequence joins TRBV18 and TRBJ2-7; perhaps D is TRBD1 or TRBD2 (6 bases each). The CDR3 runs 14 residues. V dropped 6 bases and J dropped 6 bases, with 18 bases sitting between them. Germline V lookup: CDR1 KGHSH, CDR2 LQKENI. The CDR3 sequence: CASSPSVQGGEQYF. CDR3 sequence (DNA): TGTGCCAGCTCCCCTTCAGTACAGGGAGGCGAGCAGTACTTC.

In its sample, this clone was seen once. A far larger clone lies a single base away; this is likely a read error. The V call is TRBV4-1, the J call TRBJ1-1; D ambiguous. Germline CDR1 is MGHRA and CDR2 is YSYEKL. The germline V and J ends were trimmed by 4 bases and 5 bases, with 20 bases remaining between them. The CDR3 totals 16 residues. The CDR3 coding sequence is TGCGCCAGCAGCCCACCCAAGCGACGGGCGCATACTGAAGCTTTCTTT. This gives the protein CASSPPKRRAHTEAFF.

This clone turned up a few times. This chain links TRBV10-3 with TRBJ2-5; TRBD2 agrees at 8 bases. This CDR3 has 14 amino acids. The J segment lost 2 bases and the V segment lost 10 bases, leaving 9 bases of the junction unmatched. Germline CDR1 ENHRY, CDR2 SYGVKD. CDR3 region: CATKLAGTQETQYF. The CDR3 nucleotides read TGTGCCACTAAATTAGCGGGAACGCAAGAGACCCAGTACTTC.

This chain connects TRBV18 to TRBJ2-3; TRBD1 matches 10 bases. Germline assignment: CDR1 KGHSH and CDR2 LQKENI. CDR3 length equals 16 residues. V lost 2 bases and J lost 10; bases outside the gene matches: 12. CDR3 coding DNA: TGTGCCAGCTCACCAACCGGGACAGGGGCCTCCGTGGCGCAGTATTTT. It codes for CASSPTGTGASVAQYF.

In nucleotides, the CDR3 is TGCAGCGGCGCAGAACGGGGGGCCTACTATGGCTACACCTTC. Translated, it gives CSGAERGAYYGYTF. This chain links TRBV29-1 with TRBJ1-2, with D perhaps TRBD1 (6 bases). The germline gives CDR1 SQVTM, CDR2 ANQGSEA. The CDR3 totals 14 residues. V lost 7 bases to trimming and J lost 3 bases, with 18 bases between them.

This chain joins TRBV6-1 and TRBJ2-3, with TRBD2 matching over 7 bases. Germline lookup yields CDR1 MNHNS and CDR2 SASEGT. CDR3 length equals 19 residues. Trimming cost V 1 base and J 3 bases; bases outside gene matches: 16. The CDR3 loop reads CASSEGGWGGGRVTDTQYF. In nucleotides, the CDR3 is TGTGCCAGCAGTGAAGGGGGTTGGGGGGGAGGCAGGGTAACAGATACGCAGTATTTT.

The gene calls are TRBV5-1 and TRBJ2-6; D may be TRBD1 (7 bases). Trimming removed 4 bases at V and 0 bases at J, with 29 bases between. Germline V CDR1 and CDR2: SGHRS, YFSETQ. This CDR3 is 22 amino acids long. CDR3 coding DNA: TGCGCCAGCAGCGCTATAACCGGGGGTAAGACAGGGTTGAGCTCTGGGGCCAACGTCCTGACTTTC. Amino acids: CASSAITGGKTGLSSGANVLTF. The full variable domain, its missing parts supplied by reference TRBV5-1 and TRBJ2-6, is KAGVTQTPRYLIKTRGQQVTLSCSPISGHRSVSWYQQTPGQGLQFLFEYFSETQRNKGNFPGRFSGRQFSNSRSEMNVSTLELGDSALYLCASSAITGGKTGLSSGANVLTFGAGSRLTVL.

This clone was seen a few times. At the DNA level, this CDR3 is encoded by other sequences in the same sample as well. V and J are TRBV7-9 and TRBJ1-1; D may be TRBD1 (5 bases). This CDR3 comprises 14 residues. Germline assignment: CDR1 SEHNR and CDR2 FQNEAQ (reference sequence). With 1 base removed from V and 5 bases from J, the gap between germline ends came to 11 bases. The CDR3 loop reads CASSLGGARTEAFF. CDR3 nucleotides: TGTGCCAGCAGCTTAGGGGGCGCGAGAACTGAAGCTTTCTTT.

V is TRBV11-2 and J is TRBJ2-5; D is possibly TRBD2 (6 bases). Germline V gene data show CDR1 as SGHAT and CDR2 as FQNNGV. The CDR3 sequence is 14 residues long. Trimming stripped 3 bases from V and 1 base from J, with 9 bases between. CDR3 residues: CASSLSGVQETQYF. CDR3 sequence (DNA): TGTGCCAGCAGCTTGTCGGGGGTCCAAGAGACCCAGTACTTC. Together with reference TRBV11-2 and TRBJ2-5, the CDR3 gives the full variable domain: EAGVAQSPRYKIIEKRQSVAFWCNPISGHATLYWYQQILGQGPKLLIQFQNNGVVDDSQLPKDRFSAERLKGVDSTLKIQPAKLEDSAVYLCASSLSGVQETQYFGPGTRLLVL.

The rearrangement uses TRBV9 and TRBJ2-3, with D perhaps TRBD2 (6 bases). There are 15 residues in the CDR3. V dropped 0 bases and J dropped 3 bases, with 11 bases sitting between them. CDR1 and CDR2 from the germline V gene are SGDLS and YYNGEE. The chain's CDR3 is CASSVVAGITDTQYF. CDR3 sequence (DNA): TGTGCCAGCAGCGTAGTTGCGGGAATAACAGATACGCAGTATTTT. The variable domain in full, completed from reference TRBV9 and TRBJ2-3, reads DSGVTQTPKHLITATGQRVTLRCSPRSGDLSVYWYQQSLDQGLQFLIQYYNGEERAKGNILERFSAQQFPDLHSELNLSSLELGDSALYFCASSVVAGITDTQYFGPGTRLTVL.

The chain joins TRBV2 to TRBJ1-1; 8 nucleotides agree with TRBD1. This CDR3 region has 13 residues. V lost 8 bases and J lost 11; bases outside the gene matches: 13. Germline V CDR1 and CDR2: SNHLY, FYNNEI. DNA for the CDR3: TGTGCCAGCGCTAGTGAGGCAGGGGGCGATGCTTTCTTT. It translates to CASASEAGGDAFF.

The chain carries TRBV2 and TRBJ2-5; the D gene is possibly TRBD2 (7 bases). V lost 7 bases, J lost 2 bases, and 14 bases lay in between. CDR3 length equals 14 residues. From germline, CDR1 is SNHLY and CDR2 FYNNEI. The CDR3 DNA reads as TGTGCCAGCAATACACAGGGAGGGCAAGAGACCCAGTACTTC. It encodes CASNTQGGQETQYF.

This chain joins TRBV28 and TRBJ2-2, with D perhaps TRBD1 (5 bases). V was pared by 3 bases and J by 1 base, with 9 bases between. The CDR3 contains 15 residues. The germline gives CDR1 MDHEN, CDR2 SYDVKM. CDR3 DNA: TGTGCCAGCAGTTTTGCACAGGAGAACACCGGGGAGCTGTTTTTT. Translating gives CASSFAQENTGELFF.

This clone was recorded only once. This chain joins TRBV5-1 and TRBJ2-1; D remains ambiguous. CDR1 is SGHRS and CDR2 is YFSETQ in the germline V gene. Trimming left V 0 bases short and J 0 bases short, with 10 bases between. The CDR3 loop spans 16 amino acids. Written as DNA, the CDR3 is TGCGCCAGCAGCTTGGTCGCCTTTAACTCCTACAATGAGCAGTTCTTC. Amino acid sequence: CASSLVAFNSYNEQFF.

This clone occurred a few times. The chain has TRBV7-2 and TRBJ2-7; D is possibly TRBD1 (6 bases). Germline CDR1 is SGHTA and CDR2 is FQGNSA. The CDR3 is 15 residues long. V lost 4 bases to trimming and J lost 6 bases, with 19 bases between them. The CDR3 nucleotides read TGTGCCAGCAGCTCAGACAGGTACCTTTCCGGCGAGCAGTACTTC. Its protein is CASSSDRYLSGEQYF.

The chain joins TRBV14 to TRBJ2-3; possible D gene TRBD2, 6 bases. Germline loops: CDR1 SGHDN, CDR2 FVKESK. The CDR3 is made up of 15 amino acids. V was cut by 3 bases and J by 3 bases, with 13 bases left in between. The CDR3 is CASSHWGVRTDTQYF. DNA of the CDR3: TGTGCCAGCAGCCACTGGGGGGTTAGGACAGATACGCAGTATTTT.

This clone was found once. V and J are TRBV28 and TRBJ2-7; 8 positions agree with TRBD1. The CDR3 length is 16 residues. Germline V CDR1 and CDR2: MDHEN, SYDVKM. J was trimmed by 4 bases and V by 7 bases; bases with no gene match: 15. The CDR3 loop reads CASTGQGTISDYEQYF. The CDR3 bases are TGTGCCAGCACTGGACAGGGTACAATTTCCGATTACGAGCAGTACTTC.

This chain joins TRBV19 and TRBJ1-5, with D possibly being TRBD1 (5 bases). This CDR3 is 15 amino acids long. The germline V gene has CDR1 LNHDA and CDR2 SQIVND (reference sequence). The germline V and J ends were trimmed by 3 bases and 6 bases, with 15 bases remaining between them. CDR3 region: CASSIRWGYGQPQHF. As DNA, the CDR3 is TGTGCCAGTAGTATTCGGTGGGGGTACGGTCAGCCCCAGCATTTT.

This chain connects TRBV27 to TRBJ2-2; D might be TRBD1 (5 bases). There are 17 residues in the CDR3. Germline loops: CDR1 MNHEY, CDR2 SMNVEV (reference sequence). The germline V and J ends were trimmed by 2 bases and 4 bases, with 17 bases remaining between them. This CDR3 is CASSLLQVRASTGELFF. CDR3 DNA sequence: TGTGCCAGCAGTTTACTACAGGTTAGGGCAAGCACCGGGGAGCTGTTTTTT.

This rearrangement joins TRBV28 to TRBJ2-1; 7 positions agree with TRBD1. The CDR3 has 17 residues. The V segment lost 6 bases and the J segment 0 bases; nucleotides outside the gene matches: 11. CDR1 is MDHEN and CDR2 is SYDVKM in the germline V gene. CDR3 sequence reads: CASSSPGQASSYNEQFF. The CDR3 region has the DNA TGTGCCAGCAGCAGCCCCGGACAGGCCTCCTCCTACAATGAGCAGTTCTTC.

The chain links TRBV7-9 to TRBJ1-5; weak D call: TRBD1 (6 bases). V lost 3 bases and J 7 bases, leaving 16 bases between the germline ends. This CDR3 region has 15 residues. Germline values: CDR1 SEHNR, CDR2 FQNEAQ (reference sequence). Written as DNA, the CDR3 is TGTGCCAGCAGCTTGGAAGGGGGTTGGCTCCAGCCCCAGCATTTT. This translates into CASSLEGGWLQPQHF.

V and J are TRBV5-1 and TRBJ1-4; 9 nucleotides align to TRBD1. Per the germline V gene, CDR1 is SGHRS and CDR2 is YFSETQ. V was clipped by 0 bases and J by 3 bases; unmatched bases: 9. The CDR3 is 18 residues long. The CDR3 region is CASSLGPNRGRPNEKLFF. The CDR3 DNA reads TGCGCCAGCAGCTTGGGCCCTAACAGGGGGCGACCTAATGAAAAACTGTTTTTT. The full variable domain, with the rest looked up from reference TRBV5-1 and TRBJ1-4, is KAGVTQTPRYLIKTRGQQVTLSCSPISGHRSVSWYQQTPGQGLQFLFEYFSETQRNKGNFPGRFSGRQFSNSRSEMNVSTLELGDSALYLCASSLGPNRGRPNEKLFFGSGTQLSVL.

This clone was detected once. The J gene is TRBJ2-7, the V gene TRBV30, with TRBD1 matching 9 bases. J was trimmed by 7 bases and V by 4 bases; bases with no gene match: 8. Germline assignment: CDR1 GTSNPN and CDR2 SVGIG (reference sequence). This CDR3 spans 13 amino acids. The CDR3 sequence: CAWNLNRGREQYF. In DNA form, the CDR3 reads TGTGCCTGGAATCTTAACAGGGGGCGAGAGCAGTACTTC. Full variable domain (rest looked up from reference TRBV30 and TRBJ2-7): SQTIHQWPATLVQPVGSPLSLECTVEGTSNPNLYWYRQAAGRGLQLLFYSVGIGQISSEVPQNLSASRPQDRQFILSSKKLLLSDSGFYLCAWNLNRGREQYFGPGTRLTVT.

This clone was seen many times. The chain is built from TRBV5-1 and TRBJ2-4; the D is unclear. From germline, CDR1 is SGHRS and CDR2 YFSETQ. The V end was cut by 0 bases, the J end by 3 bases, with 4 bases between. The CDR3 runs 13 residues. CDR3 amino acids: CASSLDSKNIQYF. CDR3 sequence (DNA): TGCGCCAGCAGCTTGGACAGCAAAAACATTCAGTACTTC.

The V and J genes are TRBV5-1 and TRBJ2-7, with 8 bases identical to TRBD1. The CDR3 sequence is 15 residues long. Germline CDR1 is SGHRS and CDR2 is YFSETQ. Losses at the gene ends were 3 bases for V and 2 bases for J; bases not matched to a gene: 7. This chain's CDR3 is CASSSGSRGPYEQYF. CDR3 in DNA: TGCGCCAGCAGCTCAGGGAGCAGGGGGCCCTACGAGCAGTACTTC.

Regarding this clone: Other DNA variants within this sample encode the same CDR3. J is TRBJ2-7 and V is TRBV18, with 7 bases that match TRBD1. CDR1 KGHSH and CDR2 LQKENI come from the germline V gene. The length of the CDR3 is 12 residues. Trimming took 5 bases from V and 10 from J; bases not matched to a gene: 8. The CDR3 DNA reads as TGTGCCAGCTCATACGACAGGGCGGAACAGTACTTC. Translation: CASSYDRAEQYF.

The chain uses TRBV15 and TRBJ2-5, with D perhaps matching TRBD1 or TRBD2 (6 bases each). CDR3 size: 15 residues. CDR1 and CDR2 from the germline V gene are LNHNV and YYDKDF (reference sequence). V was trimmed by 5 bases and J by 5 bases, leaving 18 bases between them. The CDR3 bases are TGTGCCACCAGCGTTGGGGGGCAGGGCAAGGAGACCCAGTACTTC. Amino acids: CATSVGGQGKETQYF.

The table lists this clone with a few counts. The chain recombines TRBV28 with TRBJ2-7; no definite D call. Per the germline V gene, CDR1 is MDHEN and CDR2 is SYDVKM. V dropped 10 bases and J dropped 9 bases, with 19 bases sitting between them. The CDR3 consists of 12 residues. In DNA form, the CDR3 reads TGTGCCACCCGTAGGGCCGCCGTGGGGCAGTACTTC. Translated: CATRRAAVGQYF.